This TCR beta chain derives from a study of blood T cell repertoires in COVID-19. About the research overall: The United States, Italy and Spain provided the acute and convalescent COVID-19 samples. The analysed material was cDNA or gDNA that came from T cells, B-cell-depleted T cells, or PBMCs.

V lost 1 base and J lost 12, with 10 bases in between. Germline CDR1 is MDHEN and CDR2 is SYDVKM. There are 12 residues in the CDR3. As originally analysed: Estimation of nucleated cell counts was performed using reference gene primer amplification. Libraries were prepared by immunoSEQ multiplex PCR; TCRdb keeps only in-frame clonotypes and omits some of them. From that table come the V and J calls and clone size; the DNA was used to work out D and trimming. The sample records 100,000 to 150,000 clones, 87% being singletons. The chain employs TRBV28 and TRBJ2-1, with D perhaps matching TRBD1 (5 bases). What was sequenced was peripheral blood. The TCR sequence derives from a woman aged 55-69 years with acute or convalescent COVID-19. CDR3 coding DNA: TGTGCCAGCAGTTTATACGGTCAGGGGCAGTTCTTC. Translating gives CASSLYGQGQFF.